Listed below are T cell receptor beta chains from one sample, sequenced in a study of cytomegalovirus exposure and HLA in healthy donors. Using immunoSEQ multiplex PCR, the repertoire was profiled, and TCRdb retains in-frame clones only, with some absent. In total, the table holds 100,000 to 150,000 clones. Source material: PBMCs. The receptors were sampled from a man aged 25-40 years in good health and CMV-seronegative. Both conserved end residues are part of each CDR3. D genes are given only for firm matches.

>TRBJ2-7|TRBD2|TRBV4-2|15
TGTGCCAGCAGCCAAGAGTCGGCTAGCGGGGTCGAGCAGTACTTC
CASSQESASGVEQYF
>TRBJ2-1|TRBD1|TRBV9|12
TGTGCCAGCAGCGTAGGACAGGGAGAGCAGTTCTTC
CASSVGQGEQFF
>TRBJ1-5|.|TRBV27|14
TGTGCCAGCAGTTTAAGGGGTAGCAATCAGCCCCAGCATTTT
CASSLRGSNQPQHF
>TRBJ1-1|.|TRBV19|15
TGTGCCAGTAGTATGGTCGCAGGGGAGGGCACTGAAGCTTTCTTT
CASSMVAGEGTEAFF
>TRBJ1-5|.|TRBV4-2|15
TGTGCCAGCAGCCAAATTGGGGCAAGCAATCAGCCCCAGCATTTT
CASSQIGASNQPQHF
>TRBJ1-2|TRBD1|TRBV4-1|19
TGCGCCAGCAGCCAAGGTCTGATGGGGGACAGGGAGGCAAACTATGGCTACACCTTC
CASSQGLMGDREANYGYTF
>TRBJ1-5|.|TRBV28|14
TGTGCCAGCAGCACCCGGGGGGGGCTTCAGCCCCAGCATTTT
CASSTRGGLQPQHF
>TRBJ2-3|.|TRBV6-1|14
TGTGCCAGCAGTGAAGACGAGGGGGCAGATACGCAGTATTTT
CASSEDEGADTQYF
>TRBJ2-7|TRBD1|TRBV7-2|17
TGTGCCAGCAGCCCGATGACAGGGGCAACCCTACCCTACGAGCAGTACTTC
CASSPMTGATLPYEQYF
>TRBJ2-7|TRBD1|TRBV6-1|15
TGTGCCAGCAGTGGGTTGGGACAGGCCGGGGGCGAGCAGTACTTC
CASSGLGQAGGEQYF
>TRBJ2-3|.|TRBV27|18
TGTGCCAGCAGTTCCTCTAATTTGGGGGCGTACGGCACAGATACGCAGTATTTT
CASSSSNLGAYGTDTQYF
>TRBJ1-3|.|TRBV28|13
TGTGCCAGCAGTCAGGACAACGGAAACACCATATATTTT
CASSQDNGNTIYF
>TRBJ1-1|TRBD1|TRBV5-1|15
TGCGCCAGCAGCTTAACAGGGGGCTGGGACACTGAAGCTTTCTTT
CASSLTGGWDTEAFF
>TRBJ2-7|TRBD1|TRBV19|16
TGTGCCAGTAGTATCGGGGCCGGGACAGGGGTTTACGAGCAGTACTTC
CASSIGAGTGVYEQYF
>TRBJ1-2|.|TRBV10-3|12
TGTGCCATCAGGGGCCCTTTGAGTGGCTACACCTTC
CAIRGPLSGYTF
>TRBJ1-1|.|TRBV28|16
TGTGCCAGCAGTGGGAGGGTCTCCCTGGTGAACACTGAAGCTTTCTTT
CASSGRVSLVNTEAFF
>TRBJ2-5|TRBD2|TRBV9|20
TGTGCCAGCAGCGTAGACCCTACTAGCGGGAGGGCACAACCTAAAGAGACCCAGTACTTC
CASSVDPTSGRAQPKETQYF
>TRBJ1-1|.|TRBV27|14
TGTGCCAGCAGTTTAGGGGGCCGGCGCTCTGAAGCTTTCTTT
CASSLGGRRSEAFF
>TRBJ2-1|.|TRBV14|14
TGTGCCAGCAGCCAAGGTAGAAGGGGAAATGAGCAGTTCTTC
CASSQGRRGNEQFF
>TRBJ2-2|.|TRBV19|15
TGTGCCAGTAGTATAACAGCTACGAACACCGGGGAGCTGTTTTTT
CASSITATNTGELFF
>TRBJ1-2|.|TRBV2|14
TGTGCCACCCGAAAGACAGTTACTAACTATGGCTACACCTTC
CATRKTVTNYGYTF
>TRBJ2-1|TRBD2|TRBV5-1|15
TGCGCCAGCAGCTTGGGCGGGGGGAGGATCAATGAGCAGTTCTTC
CASSLGGGRINEQFF
>TRBJ1-2|TRBD1|TRBV4-2|15
TGTGCCAGCAGCCTGACAGGGGGAGCTAACTATGGCTACACCTTC
CASSLTGGANYGYTF
>TRBJ1-1|.|TRBV28|15
TGTGCCAGCAGCCCCGCAATTCGGTTGAACACTGAAGCTTTCTTT
CASSPAIRLNTEAFF
>TRBJ1-6|.|TRBV27|14
TGTGCCAGCAGTTTAGAACAGTTTAATTCACCCCTCCACTTT
CASSLEQFNSPLHF
>TRBJ1-3|TRBD1|TRBV5-1|15
TGCGCCAGCAGCCGGGGACAGCCCGCTGGAAACACCATATATTTT
CASSRGQPAGNTIYF
>TRBJ2-7|.|TRBV6-5|13
TGTGCCAGCAGTTCATCCCCGCGGAGGGAGCAGTACTTC
CASSSSPRREQYF
>TRBJ2-1|.|TRBV2|15
TGTGCCAGCAGTGAATGGCCAGGCCTTTACAATGAGCAGTTCTTC
CASSEWPGLYNEQFF
>TRBJ1-2|.|TRBV6-5|13
TGTGCCAGCAGTTACGCCTACAGGGACGGCTACACCTTC
CASSYAYRDGYTF
>TRBJ2-7|.|TRBV5-4|14
TGTGCCAGCAGGGCGGCGGGGGCTGCCTACGAGCAGTACTTC
CASRAAGAAYEQYF
>TRBJ2-1|.|TRBV4-2|18
TGTGCCAGCAGCCAAAGGACTGCTACCAAGGACTCCTACAATGAGCAGTTCTTC
CASSQRTATKDSYNEQFF
>TRBJ2-1|.|TRBV6-6|16
TGTGCCAGCACCCCGGTCGAGGGATGGGCGTACAATGAGCAGTTCTTC
CASTPVEGWAYNEQFF
>TRBJ1-4|TRBD1|TRBV14|14
TGTGCCAGCAGCCCCGGACAGGGTAATGAAAAACTGTTTTTT
CASSPGQGNEKLFF
>TRBJ2-7|.|TRBV7-2|15
TGTGCCAGCAGCTTAGACGGCAGGGTAAGGCGCGAGCAGTACTTC
CASSLDGRVRREQYF
>TRBJ1-4|TRBD1|TRBV15|14
TGTGCCACCAGCGGGTACAGGGGGTTTGAAAAACTGTTTTTT
CATSGYRGFEKLFF
>TRBJ1-2|.|TRBV10-2|13
TGCGCCAGCAGTGAGACCCGAGCATATGGCTACACCTTC
CASSETRAYGYTF
>TRBJ1-1|.|TRBV11-2|14
TGTGCCAGCAGCTTAGCGTCAGGGTGGACTGAAGCTTTCTTT
CASSLASGWTEAFF
>TRBJ2-1|.|TRBV6-5|13
TGTGCCAGCACGGACACAAGCTACAATGAGCAGTTCTTC
CASTDTSYNEQFF
>TRBJ2-1|.|TRBV28|18
TGTGCCAGCAGTTCGCCTCCCTTATACAGTTCCTCCTACAATGAGCAGTTCTTC
CASSSPPLYSSSYNEQFF
>TRBJ1-5|.|TRBV30|14
TGTGCCTGGAGTGCGGACAGACGCAATCAGCCCCAGCATTTT
CAWSADRRNQPQHF
>TRBJ1-1|.|TRBV10-3|13
TGTGCCATCCAGCCCGTAATTCGGGCTGAAGCTTTCTTT
CAIQPVIRAEAFF
>TRBJ2-6|TRBD2|TRBV5-1|17
TGCGCCAGCAGCAGGCGGGAGGACTCCTCTGGGGCCAACGTCCTGACTTTC
CASSRREDSSGANVLTF
>TRBJ1-1|TRBD1|TRBV5-1|13
TGCGCCAGCAGCCTGACAGGGGGAACTGAAGCTTTCTTT
CASSLTGGTEAFF
>TRBJ2-2|.|TRBV28|13
TGTGCCAGTTTGGACAGTTTCACCGGGGAGCTGTTTTTT
CASLDSFTGELFF
>TRBJ1-1|TRBD1|TRBV9|13
TGTGCCAGCAGCCTCGACAGGGACACTGAAGCTTTCTTT
CASSLDRDTEAFF
>TRBJ2-1|.|TRBV9|11
TGTGCCAGCAGCGTCTCGGGGGAGCAGTTCTTC
CASSVSGEQFF
>TRBJ2-1|TRBD1|TRBV7-9|17
TGTGCCAGCAGCTCACTAACCGGGACAGGGGAAAGGAATGAGCAGTTCTTC
CASSSLTGTGERNEQFF
>TRBJ1-6|.|TRBV9|14
TGTGCCAGCAGCGAAGGGGGGGATAATTCACCCCTCCACTTT
CASSEGGDNSPLHF
>TRBJ2-3|TRBD2|TRBV4-1|14
TGCGCCAGCAGCGAGCGGGAGTGGTCAGATACGCAGTATTTT
CASSEREWSDTQYF
>TRBJ2-1|TRBD2|TRBV4-1|16
TGCGCCAGCAGCCCCCTTGCGGGAGGGCTCCTGGATGAGCAGTTCTTC
CASSPLAGGLLDEQFF
>TRBJ1-1|TRBD1|TRBV5-1|14
TGCGCCAGCAGAGATACAGGGGTTCGCACTGAAGCTTTCTTT
CASRDTGVRTEAFF
>TRBJ1-2|TRBD1|TRBV6-5|16
TGTGCCAGCAGTTCGCCTCTACAGGGGGCTGACTATGGCTACACCTTC
CASSSPLQGADYGYTF
>TRBJ2-3|.|TRBV6-4|14
TGTGCCAGCAGCGTGACGGGGGACCCAGATACGCAGTATTTT
CASSVTGDPDTQYF
>TRBJ2-2|.|TRBV11-3|11
TGTGCCAGCAGCTTTAACGGGGAGCTGTTTTTT
CASSFNGELFF
>TRBJ2-5|.|TRBV7-2|13
TGTGCCAGCACATCGGGCGGGGTAATAACCCAGTACTTC
CASTSGGVITQYF
>TRBJ2-7|.|TRBV6-6|14
TGTGCCAGCAGTTACCGTGGGGGCTTGAACGAGCAGTACTTC
CASSYRGGLNEQYF